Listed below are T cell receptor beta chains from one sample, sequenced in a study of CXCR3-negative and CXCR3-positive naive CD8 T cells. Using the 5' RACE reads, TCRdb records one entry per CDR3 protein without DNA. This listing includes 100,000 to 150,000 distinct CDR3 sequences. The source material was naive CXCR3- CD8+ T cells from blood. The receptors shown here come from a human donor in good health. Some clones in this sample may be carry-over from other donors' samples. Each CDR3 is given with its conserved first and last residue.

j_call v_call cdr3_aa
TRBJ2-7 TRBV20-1 CSARDLDREVAEQYF
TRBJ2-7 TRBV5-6 CASSLGGQSYEQYF
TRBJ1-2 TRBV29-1 CSVERGTGGGYTF
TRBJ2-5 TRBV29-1 CSVVQGNGETQYF
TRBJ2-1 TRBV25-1 CASSDALGQGIGEQFF
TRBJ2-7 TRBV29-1 CSVVLSNSPYEQYF
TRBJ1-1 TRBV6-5 CASSKGGTEAFF
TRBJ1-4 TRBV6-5 CASSEDRGGNEKLFF
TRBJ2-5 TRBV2 CASSDFPEGETQYF
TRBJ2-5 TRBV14 CASSQDRWRETQYF
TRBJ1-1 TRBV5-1 CASSGEAPGTEAFF
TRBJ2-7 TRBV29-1 CSVDYGYEQYF
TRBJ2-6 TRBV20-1 CSASGGTSSGANVLTF
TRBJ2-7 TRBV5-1 CASSLAGFTYEQYF
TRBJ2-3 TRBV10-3 CAISATSGGNTDTQCF
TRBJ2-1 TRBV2 CASNTRQGAWVGYNEQFF
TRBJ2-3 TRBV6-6 CASSPGMLDTQYF
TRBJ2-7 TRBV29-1 CSVAFDRGPYEQYF
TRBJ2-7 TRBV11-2 CASSLVGTGVPEDEQYF
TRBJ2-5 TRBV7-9 CASSPVTGRQETQYF
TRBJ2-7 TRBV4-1 CASSLKGHVGQGLLVDEQYF
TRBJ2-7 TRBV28 CAGRLGKYEQYF
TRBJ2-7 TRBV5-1 CASSLTGQGIGSYEQYF
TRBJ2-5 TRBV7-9 CASSLESTKETQYF
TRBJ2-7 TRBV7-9 CASSSDKYFLYEQYF
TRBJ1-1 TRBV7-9 CASSARQGEAFF
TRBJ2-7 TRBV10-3 CATKAGGGEQYF
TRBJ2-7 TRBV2 CASSDPRTGVVEQYF
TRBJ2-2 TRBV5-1 CASSSGPRGDNTGELFF
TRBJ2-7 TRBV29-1 CSVEGGTGPTYEQYF
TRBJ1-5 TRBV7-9 CASSLGLTQPQHF
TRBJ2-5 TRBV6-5 CASSYMAGSETQYF
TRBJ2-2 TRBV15 CATSRLTSGGPATNTGELFF
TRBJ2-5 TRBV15 CATSGDSQETQYF
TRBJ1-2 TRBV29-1 CSVLGTANYGYTF
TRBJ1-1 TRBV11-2 CASSATGTANTEAFF
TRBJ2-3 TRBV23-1 CASSQMAGNSTDTQYF
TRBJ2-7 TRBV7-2 CASSVLLAGLYEQYF
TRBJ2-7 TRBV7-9 CASSLARGVLRYEQYF
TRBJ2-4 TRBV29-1 CSVEGQGVGVAKNIQYF
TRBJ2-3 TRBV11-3 CASSLDRETSTDTQYF
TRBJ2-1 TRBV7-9 CASSLPGQGIHEQFF
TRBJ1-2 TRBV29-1 CSVEAQDIYGYTF
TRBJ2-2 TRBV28 CASSPPIRVSGELFF
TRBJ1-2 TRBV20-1 CSAGDRGNGYTF
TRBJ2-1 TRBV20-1 CSARRIASGNNEQFF
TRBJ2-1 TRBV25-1 CASSEPFDGGAHEQFF